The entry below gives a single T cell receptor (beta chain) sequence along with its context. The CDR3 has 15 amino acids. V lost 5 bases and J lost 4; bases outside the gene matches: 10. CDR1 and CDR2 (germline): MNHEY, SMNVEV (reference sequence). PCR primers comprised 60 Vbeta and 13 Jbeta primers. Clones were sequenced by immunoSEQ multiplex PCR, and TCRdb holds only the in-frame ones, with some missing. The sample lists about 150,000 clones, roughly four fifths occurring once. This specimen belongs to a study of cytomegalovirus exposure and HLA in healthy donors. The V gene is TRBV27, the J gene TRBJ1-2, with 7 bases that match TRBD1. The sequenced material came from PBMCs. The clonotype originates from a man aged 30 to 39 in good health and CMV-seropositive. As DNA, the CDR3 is TGTGCCAGCAGTCCCGGAACAGGGGCCCTCTATGGCTACACCTTC. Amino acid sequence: CASSPGTGALYGYTF.